This TCR beta chain is from a study of blood T cell repertoires in COVID-19. The V end lost 5 bases, the J end lost 2 bases, and 12 bases lay between the germline ends. The CDR3 sequence is 14 residues long. Germline V gives CDR1 LNHDA, CDR2 SQIVND (reference sequence). Source study methods: Amplification of reference gene primers provided the estimated nucleated cell counts. Profiled with immunoSEQ multiplex PCR; TCRdb holds only in-frame clones, not every one. V and J calls and clone size come straight from that table; D and trimming were deduced from the DNA. The sample holds 100,000 to 110,000 clones; 80% are singletons and the top ten take about 12%.

The specimen was peripheral blood. This receptor was taken from a woman in her 70s with acute or convalescent COVID-19. The chain uses TRBV19 and TRBJ1-2; TRBD1 might be the D (6 bases). DNA for the CDR3: TGTGCCAGTAGTCTGAGCAGGGGCAACTATGGCTACACCTTC. This gives the protein CASSLSRGNYGYTF.